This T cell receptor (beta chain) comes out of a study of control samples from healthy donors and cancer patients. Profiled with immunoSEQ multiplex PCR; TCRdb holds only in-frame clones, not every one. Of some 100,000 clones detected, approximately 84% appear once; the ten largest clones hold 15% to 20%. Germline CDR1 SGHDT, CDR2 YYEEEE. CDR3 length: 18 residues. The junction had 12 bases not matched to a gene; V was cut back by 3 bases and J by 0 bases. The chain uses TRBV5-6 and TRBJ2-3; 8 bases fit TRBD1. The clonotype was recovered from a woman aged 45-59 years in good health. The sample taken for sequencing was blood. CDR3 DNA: TGTGCCAGCAGCTGGGGGACAGGAACGACGGTTAGCACAGATACGCAGTATTTT. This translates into CASSWGTGTTVSTDTQYF.